A single sample gave rise to the 13 T cell receptor beta chains below, sequenced in a study of radiotherapy plus CTLA-4 blockade in lung cancer. Data came from immunoSEQ multiplex PCR; TCRdb stores just in-frame clones and leaves some out. Of 100,000 to 150,000 clones listed, around 89% are singletons. This sample comprised peripheral blood, obtained from a patient treated with radiotherapy plus ipilimumab. These receptors were collected from a human donor with non-small cell lung cancer that progressed on radiotherapy plus ipilimumab.

V gene TRBV2 combines with J gene TRBJ2-5; TRBD1 aligns across 7 bases. The J call may not be correct, given that the DNA end is closer to TRBJ2-7. The V gene's germline CDR1 is SNHLY and CDR2 FYNNEI. This CDR3 has 14 amino acids. This CDR3 reads CASKGTESSYEQYF. The CDR3 coding sequence is TGTGCCAGCAAAGGGACAGAGAGCTCCTACGAGCAGTACTTC.

This chain uses TRBV11-2 with TRBJ2-3; tentative D call: TRBD2 (5 bases). Trimming cost V 1 base and J 0 bases, with 17 bases left between them. CDR3 length: 18 amino acids. CDR1 is SGHAT and CDR2 is FQNNGV in the germline V gene. The CDR3 sequence: CASSLVGSDMPSTDTQYF. CDR3 DNA sequence: TGTGCCAGCAGCTTAGTGGGTAGCGACATGCCTAGCACAGATACGCAGTATTTT.

This clone appeared a single time. The J gene is TRBJ2-6, the V gene TRBV5-1; TRBD1 might be the D (6 bases). Germline CDR1 SGHRS, CDR2 YFSETQ. V gave up 3 bases and J gave up 4 bases, with 14 bases separating them. CDR3 length: 16 amino acids. The CDR3 sequence is CASSSLQGSGANVLTF. Written as DNA, the CDR3 is TGCGCCAGCAGCTCCCTACAGGGATCAGGGGCCAACGTCCTGACTTTC.

The chain carries TRBV18 and TRBJ2-5; TRBD2 matches 7 bases. With 3 bases clipped from V and 2 bases from J, the junction kept 3 bases outside the gene matches. CDR3 length: 14 residues. Germline values: CDR1 KGHSH, CDR2 LQKENI. DNA for the CDR3: TGTGCCAGCTCACCGGGGGGACTACAAGAGACCCAGTACTTC. It yields the protein CASSPGGLQETQYF. Using reference TRBV18 and TRBJ2-5 for the parts outside the CDR3, the full variable domain is NAGVMQNPRHLVRRRGQEARLRCSPMKGHSHVYWYRQLPEEGLKFMVYLQKENIIDESGMPKERFSAEFPKEGPSILRIQQVVRGDSAAYFCASSPGGLQETQYFGPGTRLLVL.

The CDR3 coding sequence is TGTGCCAGCAGACCCAGGGGCGGCACAGATACGCAGTATTTT. Translation: CASRPRGGTDTQYF. The chain joins TRBV13 to TRBJ2-3; a weak D match, TRBD1 (6 bases). CDR1 is PRHDT, CDR2 FYEKMQ, per germline (reference sequence). There are 14 residues in the CDR3. The V gene lost 6 bases and the J gene lost 1 base, with 11 bases spanning the gap.

For this clone: Other DNA sequences in this specimen translate into the identical CDR3. The chain couples TRBV7-9 to TRBJ2-3; 13 nucleotides agree with TRBD2. The germline V gene encodes CDR1 SEHNR and CDR2 FQNEAQ (reference sequence). The ends lost 4 bases at V and 3 bases at J; junction bases unmatched: 1. CDR3 size: 15 residues. The CDR3 DNA is TGTGCCAGCAGCTCGACTAGCGGGAGGACAGATACGCAGTATTTT. Translating it yields CASSSTSGRTDTQYF. The full variable domain, its missing parts supplied by reference TRBV7-9 and TRBJ2-3, is DTGVSQNPRHKITKRGQNVTFRCDPISEHNRLYWYRQTLGQGPEFLTYFQNEAQLEKSRLLSDRFSAERPKGSFSTLEIQRTEQGDSAMYLCASSSTSGRTDTQYFGPGTRLTVL.

CDR3 amino acids: CASSLGGQYEQFF. The CDR3 region has the DNA TGTGCCAGCAGCTTGGGCGGACAATATGAGCAGTTCTTC. The chain carries TRBV5-4 and TRBJ2-1; D is possibly TRBD1 (5 bases). From germline, CDR1 is SGHNT and CDR2 YYREEE (reference sequence). The CDR3 consists of 13 residues. The V gene lost 0 bases and the J gene lost 8 bases, with 9 bases spanning the gap.

The chain is built from TRBV5-1 and TRBJ1-2; 7 nucleotides line up with TRBD1. The CDR3 spans 14 residues. Germline CDR1 reads SGHRS; CDR2 reads YFSETQ. V lost 0 bases and J lost 7; bases outside the gene matches: 6. This chain's CDR3 is CASSLGEGGPGYTF. The CDR3 DNA reads TGCGCCAGCAGCTTGGGGGAAGGGGGCCCTGGCTACACCTTC.

The chain combines TRBV5-1 with TRBJ2-1; no clear D. There are 14 residues in the CDR3. The ends were cut back, 5 bases at V and 8 bases at J, with 17 bases in the middle. CDR1 SGHRS and CDR2 YFSETQ come from the germline V gene. CDR3 in amino acids: CASSGVIAADEQFF. CDR3 DNA sequence: TGCGCCAGCAGTGGCGTAATAGCCGCCGATGAGCAGTTCTTC.

V is TRBV6-6 and J is TRBJ2-1, with 7 bases identical to TRBD2. Germline CDR1 is MNHNY and CDR2 is SVGAGI (reference sequence). This CDR3 is built from 15 residues. V dropped 2 bases and J dropped 7; count of bases not matched to a gene: 8. The CDR3: CASSYAPGLNNEQFF. CDR3 bases: TGTGCCAGCAGTTACGCGCCGGGACTAAATAATGAGCAGTTCTTC.

This clone has just one count. The chain links TRBV19 to TRBJ1-5, with 7 bases identical to TRBD1. The CDR3 consists of 14 residues. Trimming at V came to 3 bases and at J to 6 bases, leaving 5 bases not matched to a gene. CDR1 and CDR2 from the germline V gene are LNHDA and SQIVND (reference sequence). The CDR3 sequence: CASSIEGAVQPQHF. CDR3 DNA: TGTGCCAGTAGTATCGAGGGGGCGGTTCAGCCCCAGCATTTT.

This chain links TRBV9 with TRBJ1-5; the D gene is possibly TRBD1 (6 bases). Between the trimmed V and J ends, which lost 3 bases and 6 bases, there was a span of 16 bases. The V gene's germline CDR1 is SGDLS and CDR2 YYNGEE. This CDR3 has 15 amino acids. The CDR3 sequence is CASSAGGLSVQPQHF. Written as DNA, the CDR3 is TGTGCCAGCAGCGCGGGGGGGCTCAGCGTTCAGCCCCAGCATTTT.

The chain joins TRBV6-6 to TRBJ2-2; TRBD1 matches at 12 bases. The CDR3 has 16 amino acids. V shed 7 bases and J 2 bases; nucleotides not matched to a gene: 5. From germline, CDR1 is MNHNY and CDR2 SVGAGI (reference sequence). The CDR3 DNA follows: TGTGCCAGCATCTCGGGACAGGGGGCTAACACCGGGGAGCTGTTTTTT. Translated: CASISGQGANTGELFF.